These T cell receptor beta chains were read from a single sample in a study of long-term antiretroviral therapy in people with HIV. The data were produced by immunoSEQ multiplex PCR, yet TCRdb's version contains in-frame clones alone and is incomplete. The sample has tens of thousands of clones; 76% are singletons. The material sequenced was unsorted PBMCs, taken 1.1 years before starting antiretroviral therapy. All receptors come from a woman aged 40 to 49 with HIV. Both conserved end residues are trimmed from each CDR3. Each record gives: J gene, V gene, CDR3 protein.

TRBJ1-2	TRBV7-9	ASSSPHGQGYT
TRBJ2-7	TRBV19	ASSVGLAITYEQY
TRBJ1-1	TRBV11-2	ASSLWGDSMNTEAF
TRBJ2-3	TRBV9	ASSDNPGTSGTDTQY
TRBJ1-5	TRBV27	ASSLTPSGGSNQPQH
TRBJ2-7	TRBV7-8	ASSPHTYEQY
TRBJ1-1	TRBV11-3	ASSAGGGESEAF
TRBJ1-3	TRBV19	ASSSRQEVEWRNTIY
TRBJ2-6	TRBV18	ASFSSGGANVLT
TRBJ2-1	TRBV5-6	ASSFGGYNEQF
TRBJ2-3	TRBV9	ASSVAFVGTSPLY
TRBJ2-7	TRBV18	ASSPGRAVHEQY
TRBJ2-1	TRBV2	ASSGLAGGYNEQF
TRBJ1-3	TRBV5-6	ASSLRAGNTIY
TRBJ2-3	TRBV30	AWSVLAGVLDTQY
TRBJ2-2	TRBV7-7	ASSPGLAGAGELF
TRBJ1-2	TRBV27	ASSPQQGADGYT
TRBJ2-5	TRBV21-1	ASSPDRFEETQY
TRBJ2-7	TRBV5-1	ASSPGGTGQSYEQY
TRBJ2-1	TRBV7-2	ASSPRGTPYNEQF
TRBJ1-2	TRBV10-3	AISESAGTNYGYT
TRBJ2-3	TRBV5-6	ASSFGSGIADTQY
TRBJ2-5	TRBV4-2	ASSQASVGETQY
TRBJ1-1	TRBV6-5	ASRVGQGGTEAF
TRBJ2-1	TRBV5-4	ASSPQQGTGSYNEQF
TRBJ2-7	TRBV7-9	ASSLVSGPTYEQY
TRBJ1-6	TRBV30	AWAPSSDSPLH
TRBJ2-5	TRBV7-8	ASSLDSSGLAGGRKETQY
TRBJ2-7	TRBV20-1	SARVGGSQY
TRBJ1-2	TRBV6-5	ASSTTGISYGYT
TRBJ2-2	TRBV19	ASSIGGGGTGELF
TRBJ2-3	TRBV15	ATSRDQRNWGTDTQY
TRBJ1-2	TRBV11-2	ASSPGGWEGYT
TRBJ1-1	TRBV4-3	ASSQDWGLNTEAF
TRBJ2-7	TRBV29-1	SVELLSSYEQY
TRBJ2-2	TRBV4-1	ASSREGGHTGELF
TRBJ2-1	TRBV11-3	ASSPPSLNEQF
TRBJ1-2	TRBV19	ASSIKASWTGDYGYT
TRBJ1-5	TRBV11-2	ASSLGVRESQPQH
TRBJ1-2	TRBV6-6	ASSLEPDYGYT
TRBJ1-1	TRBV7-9	ASSTLTQNTEAF
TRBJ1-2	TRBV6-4	ASSDPSQGHGYT
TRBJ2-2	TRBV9	ASSVAVGAHTGELF
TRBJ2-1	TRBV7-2	ASRTLNYNEQF
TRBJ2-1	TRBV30	AWWQERENEQF
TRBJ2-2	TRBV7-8	ASSQRQGDTGELF
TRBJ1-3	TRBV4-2	ASSQAGGSGNTIY
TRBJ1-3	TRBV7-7	ASSLAVSGNTIY
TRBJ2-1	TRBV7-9	ASSPEFYNEQF
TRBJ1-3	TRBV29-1	SVEDPGYSGNTIY
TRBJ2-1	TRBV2	ASRNREWEQF
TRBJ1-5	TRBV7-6	ASSLVPGQAVGQPQH